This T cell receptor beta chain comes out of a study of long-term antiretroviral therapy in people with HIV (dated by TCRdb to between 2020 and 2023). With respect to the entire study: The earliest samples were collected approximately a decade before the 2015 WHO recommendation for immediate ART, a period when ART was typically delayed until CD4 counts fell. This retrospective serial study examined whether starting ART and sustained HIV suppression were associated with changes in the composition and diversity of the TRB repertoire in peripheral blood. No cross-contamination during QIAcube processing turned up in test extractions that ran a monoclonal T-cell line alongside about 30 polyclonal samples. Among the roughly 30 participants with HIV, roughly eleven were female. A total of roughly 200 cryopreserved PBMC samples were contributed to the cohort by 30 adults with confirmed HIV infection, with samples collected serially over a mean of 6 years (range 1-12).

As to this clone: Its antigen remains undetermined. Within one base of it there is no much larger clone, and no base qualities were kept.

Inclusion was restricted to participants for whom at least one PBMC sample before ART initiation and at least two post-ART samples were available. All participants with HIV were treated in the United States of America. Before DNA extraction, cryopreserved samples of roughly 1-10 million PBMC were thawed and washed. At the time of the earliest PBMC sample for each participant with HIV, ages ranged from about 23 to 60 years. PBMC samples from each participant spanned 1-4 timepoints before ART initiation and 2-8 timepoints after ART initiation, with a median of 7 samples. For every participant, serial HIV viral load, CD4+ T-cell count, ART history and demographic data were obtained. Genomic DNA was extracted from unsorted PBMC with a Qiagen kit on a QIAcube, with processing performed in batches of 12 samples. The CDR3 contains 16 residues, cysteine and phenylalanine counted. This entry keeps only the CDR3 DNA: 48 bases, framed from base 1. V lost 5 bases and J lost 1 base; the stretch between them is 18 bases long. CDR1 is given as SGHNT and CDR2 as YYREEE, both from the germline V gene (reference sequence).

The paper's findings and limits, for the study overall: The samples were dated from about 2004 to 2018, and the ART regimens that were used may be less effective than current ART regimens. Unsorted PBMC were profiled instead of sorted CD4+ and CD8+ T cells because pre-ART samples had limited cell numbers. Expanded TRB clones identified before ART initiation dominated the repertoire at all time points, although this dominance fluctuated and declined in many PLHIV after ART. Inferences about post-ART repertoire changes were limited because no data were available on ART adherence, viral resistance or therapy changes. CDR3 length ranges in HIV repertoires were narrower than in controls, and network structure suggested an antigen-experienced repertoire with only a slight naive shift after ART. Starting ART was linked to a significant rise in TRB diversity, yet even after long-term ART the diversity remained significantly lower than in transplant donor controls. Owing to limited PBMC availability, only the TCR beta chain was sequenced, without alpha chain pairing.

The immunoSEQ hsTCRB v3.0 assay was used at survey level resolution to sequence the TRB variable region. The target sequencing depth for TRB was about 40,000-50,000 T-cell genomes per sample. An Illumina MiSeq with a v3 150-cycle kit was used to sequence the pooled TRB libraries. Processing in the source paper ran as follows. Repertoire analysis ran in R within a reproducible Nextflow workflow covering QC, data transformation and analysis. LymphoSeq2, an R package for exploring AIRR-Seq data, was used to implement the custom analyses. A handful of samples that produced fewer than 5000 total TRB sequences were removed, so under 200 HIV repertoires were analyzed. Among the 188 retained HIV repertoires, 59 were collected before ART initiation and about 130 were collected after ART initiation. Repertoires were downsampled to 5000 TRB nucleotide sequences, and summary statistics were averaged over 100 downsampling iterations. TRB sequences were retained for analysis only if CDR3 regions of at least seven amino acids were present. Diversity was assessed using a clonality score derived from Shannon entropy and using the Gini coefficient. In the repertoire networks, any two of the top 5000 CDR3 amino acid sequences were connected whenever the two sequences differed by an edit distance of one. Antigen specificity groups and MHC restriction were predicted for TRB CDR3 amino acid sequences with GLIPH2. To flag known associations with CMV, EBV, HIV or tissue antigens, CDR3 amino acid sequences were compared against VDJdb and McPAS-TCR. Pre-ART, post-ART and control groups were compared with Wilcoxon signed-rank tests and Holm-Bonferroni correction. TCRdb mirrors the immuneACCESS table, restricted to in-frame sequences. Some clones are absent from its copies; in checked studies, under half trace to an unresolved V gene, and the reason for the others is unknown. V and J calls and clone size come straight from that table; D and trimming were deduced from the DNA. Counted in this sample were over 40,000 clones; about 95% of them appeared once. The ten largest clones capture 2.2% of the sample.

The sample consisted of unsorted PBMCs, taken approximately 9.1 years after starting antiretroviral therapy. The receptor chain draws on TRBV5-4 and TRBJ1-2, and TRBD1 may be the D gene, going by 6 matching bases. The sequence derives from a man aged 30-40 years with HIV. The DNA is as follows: TGTGCCAGCAGGTCGGGTCACAGGGAAGATAACTATGGCTACACCTTC. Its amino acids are CASRSGHREDNYGYTF.